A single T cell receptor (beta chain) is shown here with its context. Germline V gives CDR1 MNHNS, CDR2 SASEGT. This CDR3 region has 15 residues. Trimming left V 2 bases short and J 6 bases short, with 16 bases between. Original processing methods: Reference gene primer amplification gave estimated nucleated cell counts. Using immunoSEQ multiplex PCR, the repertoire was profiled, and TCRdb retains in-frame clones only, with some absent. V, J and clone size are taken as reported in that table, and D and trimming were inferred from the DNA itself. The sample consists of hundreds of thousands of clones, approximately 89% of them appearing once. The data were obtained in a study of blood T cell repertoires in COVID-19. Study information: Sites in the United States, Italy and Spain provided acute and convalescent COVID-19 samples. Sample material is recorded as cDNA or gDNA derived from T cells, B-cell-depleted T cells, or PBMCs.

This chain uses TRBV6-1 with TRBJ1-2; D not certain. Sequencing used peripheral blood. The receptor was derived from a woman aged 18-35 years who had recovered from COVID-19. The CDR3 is CASSESRGMVDGYTF. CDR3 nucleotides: TGTGCCAGCAGTGAATCTCGAGGGATGGTAGATGGCTACACCTTC.